The source of this TCR beta chain is a study of blood T cell repertoires in COVID-19. Enrolled during active infection, Seattle patients were then followed longitudinally. The CDR3 has 14 residues. Looked up from germline, CDR1 is GTSNPN and CDR2 is SVGIG (reference sequence). The ends lost 2 bases at V and 6 bases at J; junction bases unmatched: 3. The repertoire was sequenced with immunoSEQ multiplex PCR; TCRdb's copy has only in-frame clones and lacks some. The sample records 350,000 to 450,000 clones, about 89% being singletons. The receptor comes from a woman in her thirties or forties with COVID-19, enrolled during active disease. The genes are TRBV30 and TRBJ1-5; TRBD1 agrees at 11 bases. The sample consisted of peripheral blood. The CDR3 DNA is TGTGCCTGGAGTCCGGGACAGGGGGTTCAGCCCCAGCATTTT. Protein: CAWSPGQGVQPQHF. Combining the CDR3 with reference TRBV30 and TRBJ1-5 gives the whole variable domain SQTIHQWPATLVQPVGSPLSLECTVEGTSNPNLYWYRQAAGRGLQLLFYSVGIGQISSEVPQNLSASRPQDRQFILSSKKLLLSDSGFYLCAWSPGQGVQPQHFGDGTRLSIL.